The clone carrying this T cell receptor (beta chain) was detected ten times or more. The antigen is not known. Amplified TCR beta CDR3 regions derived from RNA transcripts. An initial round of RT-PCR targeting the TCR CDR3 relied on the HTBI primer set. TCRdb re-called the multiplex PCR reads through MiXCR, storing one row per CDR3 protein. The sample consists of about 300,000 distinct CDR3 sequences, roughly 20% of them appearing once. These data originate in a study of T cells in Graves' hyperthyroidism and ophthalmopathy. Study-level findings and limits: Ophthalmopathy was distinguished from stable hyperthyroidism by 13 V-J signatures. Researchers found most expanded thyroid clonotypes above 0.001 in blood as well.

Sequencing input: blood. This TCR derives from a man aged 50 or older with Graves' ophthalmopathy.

The CDR3 region is CASSSPGTSGRASDTQYF. The CDR3 nucleotides read TGTGCCAGCAGCTCCCCCGGGACTAGCGGGAGGGCCTCAGATACGCAGTATTTT. The J gene is TRBJ2-3, the V gene TRBV11-2; 16 bases agree with TRBD2. The CDR3 totals 18 residues. Looked up from germline, CDR1 is SGHAT and CDR2 is FQNNGV. After removal of 4 bases from V and 4 bases from J, the junction contained 8 bases not matched to a gene.